These 23 T cell receptor beta chains were sequenced from one sample in a study of chemoradiotherapy in HPV16-positive cancers. Generated by immunoSEQ multiplex PCR, the TCRdb table keeps only in-frame clones and is missing some. The table lists 25,000 to 35,000 clones, about 91% of them singletons. The sample here was blood, taken from a patient who underwent chemoradiotherapy. The origin of the receptors is a human donor with HPV-associated anogenital cancer.

The rearrangement uses TRBV7-6 and TRBJ1-5; TRBD1 aligns across 7 bases. Trimming took 5 bases from V and 2 from J; bases not matched to a gene: 9. Germline values: CDR1 SGHVS, CDR2 FNYEAQ. The CDR3 has 16 amino acids. The CDR3 DNA reads as TGTGCCAGCAGCCCAGGGGGGCAGGGCGGCAATCAGCCCCAGCATTTT. Translated, it gives CASSPGGQGGNQPQHF.

This sequence joins TRBV5-1 and TRBJ2-2, with D uncertain. Germline lookup yields CDR1 SGHRS and CDR2 YFSETQ. The CDR3 has 13 residues. The V end lost 4 bases, the J end lost 6 bases, and 10 bases lay between the germline ends. CDR3 sequence reads: CASSIGEAGELFF. CDR3 sequence (DNA): TGCGCCAGCAGCATTGGGGAAGCCGGGGAGCTGTTTTTT.

The chain joins TRBV2 to TRBJ1-1, with 7 bases identical to TRBD1. The CDR3 length is 14 residues. Germline loops: CDR1 SNHLY, CDR2 FYNNEI. The V gene end was trimmed by 4 bases and the J gene end by 6 bases; junction bases not matched to a gene: 8. The CDR3: CASSGRQGVAEAFF. CDR3 in DNA: TGTGCCAGCAGTGGGCGACAGGGAGTAGCTGAAGCTTTCTTT.

The chain combines TRBV19 with TRBJ1-6; TRBD1 matches at 11 bases. Trimming cost V 6 bases and J 8 bases; bases outside gene matches: 6. The CDR3 consists of 15 residues. From germline, CDR1 is LNHDA and CDR2 SQIVND (reference sequence). The CDR3 DNA reads TGTGCCAGTAGGGAAGGGACAGGGGGTTATTCACCCCTCCACTTT. It is translated as CASREGTGGYSPLHF.

The genes are TRBV30 and TRBJ1-1, with 11 nucleotides matching TRBD1. V was clipped by 4 bases and J by 3 bases; unmatched bases: 4. This CDR3 comprises 14 residues. CDR1 is GTSNPN and CDR2 is SVGIG in the germline V gene (reference sequence). This CDR3 reads CAWMWGQGDTEAFF. The CDR3 nucleotides are TGTGCCTGGATGTGGGGACAGGGGGACACTGAAGCTTTCTTT.

The chain couples TRBV9 to TRBJ2-5; tentatively, D is TRBD1 (5 bases). CDR1 is SGDLS and CDR2 is YYNGEE in the germline V gene. V was cut by 1 base and J by 0 bases, with 10 bases left in between. The CDR3 has 15 amino acids. CDR3: CASSVSGQYQETQYF. For the CDR3, the DNA is TGTGCCAGCAGCGTATCAGGGCAGTACCAAGAGACCCAGTACTTC. The whole variable domain, filled in from reference TRBV9 and TRBJ2-5, reads DSGVTQTPKHLITATGQRVTLRCSPRSGDLSVYWYQQSLDQGLQFLIQYYNGEERAKGNILERFSAQQFPDLHSELNLSSLELGDSALYFCASSVSGQYQETQYFGPGTRLLVL.

The chain has TRBV6-6 and TRBJ1-5; TRBD1 matches 9 bases. Trimming at V came to 6 bases and at J to 5 bases, leaving 11 bases not matched to a gene. Germline CDR1 is MNHNY and CDR2 is SVGAGI (reference sequence). The CDR3 has 16 residues. The CDR3 DNA sequence: TGTGCCAGCAGCCGAGGGACAGGGTTTTTAGATCAGCCCCAGCATTTT. As protein: CASSRGTGFLDQPQHF.

In its sample, this clone was seen a few times. The rearrangement joins TRBV27 to TRBJ2-1; D uncertain. Trimming left V 0 bases short and J 3 bases short, with 15 bases between. The CDR3 is 17 residues long. The V gene's germline CDR1 is MNHEY and CDR2 SMNVEV (reference sequence). Here the CDR3 reads CASSLSFAFVSYNEQFF. CDR3 bases: TGTGCCAGCAGTTTATCTTTTGCGTTTGTGAGCTACAATGAGCAGTTCTTC.

The rearrangement joins TRBV18 to TRBJ1-2, with D maybe TRBD1 (5 bases). With 8 bases removed from V and 1 base from J, the gap between germline ends came to 26 bases. The CDR3 has 18 amino acids. In germline, CDR1 is KGHSH, CDR2 LQKENI. In DNA, the CDR3 is TGTGCCAGCGCCCCCCCCCAGGGCATTTCTGGGCTTAACTATGGCTACACCTTC. This translates into CASAPPQGISGLNYGYTF.

This chain links TRBV6-5 with TRBJ1-2; TRBD1 agrees at 11 bases. Germline assignment: CDR1 MNHEY and CDR2 SVGAGI. V shed 0 bases, J shed 4 bases, and the junction held 4 bases outside the gene matches. The CDR3 contains 16 residues. The DNA for the CDR3 is TGTGCCAGCAGTTACTCTAGGACAGGGGGCGGCTATGGCTACACCTTC. Its translation is CASSYSRTGGGYGYTF.

V gene TRBV27 combines with J gene TRBJ1-1; D remains ambiguous. The CDR3 runs to 14 residues. The germline V gene has CDR1 MNHEY and CDR2 SMNVEV (reference sequence). V lost 3 bases and J lost 1, with 9 bases in between. This CDR3 is CASSFSTGNTEAFF. For the CDR3, the DNA is TGTGCCAGCAGTTTCAGTACCGGGAACACTGAAGCTTTCTTT.

The chain links TRBV6-1 to TRBJ2-4; D may be TRBD2 (6 bases). V lost 7 bases, J lost 8 bases, and 21 bases lay in between. CDR3 length equals 15 residues. Germline V lookup: CDR1 MNHNS, CDR2 SASEGT. CDR3 sequence: CASTPYGGTRDIQYF. The CDR3 nucleotides read TGTGCCAGCACCCCTTATGGGGGGACCCGGGACATTCAGTACTTC.

The chain uses TRBV5-1 and TRBJ2-7, with 9 bases that match TRBD1. CDR3 length: 14 amino acids. Germline loops: CDR1 SGHRS, CDR2 YFSETQ. Trimming cost V 4 bases and J 2 bases; bases outside gene matches: 4. The CDR3 region is CASSRGQGPYEQYF. The CDR3 DNA follows: TGCGCCAGCAGCAGGGGACAGGGTCCCTACGAGCAGTACTTC. The variable domain in full, with the rest retrieved from reference TRBV5-1 and TRBJ2-7, is KAGVTQTPRYLIKTRGQQVTLSCSPISGHRSVSWYQQTPGQGLQFLFEYFSETQRNKGNFPGRFSGRQFSNSRSEMNVSTLELGDSALYLCASSRGQGPYEQYFGPGTRLTVT.

The chain has TRBV11-2 and TRBJ1-1; D may be TRBD1 (5 bases). The germline V gene has CDR1 SGHAT and CDR2 FQNNGV. The V and J ends lost 0 bases and 0 bases respectively, with 20 bases between them. The CDR3 has 19 amino acids. CDR3 nucleotides: TGTGCCAGCAGCTTAGATGTGTGGGGCGCGGGGGAAATGAACACTGAAGCTTTCTTT. As protein: CASSLDVWGAGEMNTEAFF.

J is TRBJ2-3 and V is TRBV27; D unclear. From germline, CDR1 is MNHEY and CDR2 SMNVEV (reference sequence). V lost 4 bases and J lost 6, with 20 bases in between. The CDR3 runs to 16 residues. The CDR3 DNA sequence: TGTGCCAGCAGTTCCGGTCCTCTGCATCTCCGGGATACGCAGTATTTT. It encodes CASSSGPLHLRDTQYF.

The rearrangement links TRBV7-3 to TRBJ1-1; no definite D call. Germline-derived CDR1 and CDR2 are SGHTA and FQGTGA. V dropped 1 base and J dropped 1 base, with 4 bases sitting between them. This CDR3 spans 13 amino acids. The CDR3 DNA reads TGTGCCAGCAGCTTAAGTTGGAACACTGAAGCTTTCTTT. Its translation is CASSLSWNTEAFF.

The CDR3 is CASSRGTGQGDYEQYF. CDR3 coding DNA: TGTGCCAGCAGCAGGGGAACGGGACAGGGTGATTACGAGCAGTACTTC. This chain uses TRBV5-6 with TRBJ2-7; TRBD1 matches at 9 bases. This CDR3 has 16 residues. V shed 4 bases, J shed 4 bases, and the junction held 12 bases outside the gene matches. The germline V gene has CDR1 SGHDT and CDR2 YYEEEE.

This sequence joins TRBV6-6 and TRBJ1-2, with D perhaps matching TRBD1 (6 bases). V lost 4 bases and J 1 base, leaving 13 bases between the germline ends. CDR1 is MNHNY and CDR2 is SVGAGI in the germline V gene (reference sequence). The CDR3 consists of 15 residues. The CDR3 DNA is TGTGCCAGCAGTTCCCGGACAGCCCTTAACTATGGCTACACCTTC. This encodes CASSSRTALNYGYTF.

This chain links TRBV10-3 with TRBJ2-3, with 7 bases identical to TRBD2. V shed 4 bases, J shed 0 bases, and the junction held 4 bases outside the gene matches. Germline assignment: CDR1 ENHRY and CDR2 SYGVKD. The CDR3 has 15 residues. CDR3 coding DNA: TGTGCCATCAGTGGCGGGACTAAGAGCACAGATACGCAGTATTTT. Its translation: CAISGGTKSTDTQYF.

The V gene is TRBV5-1, the J gene TRBJ2-7; the D is unclear. The germline V gene encodes CDR1 SGHRS and CDR2 YFSETQ. CDR3 size: 13 residues. V was cut by 8 bases and J by 2 bases, with 14 bases left in between. CDR3 sequence: CASSNGDTYEQYF. CDR3 coding DNA: TGCGCCAGTTCAAATGGGGATACCTACGAGCAGTACTTC.

This clone was seen more than once but under ten times. The V gene is TRBV28, the J gene TRBJ1-5; 9 bases match TRBD1. Germline lookup yields CDR1 MDHEN and CDR2 SYDVKM. V lost 6 bases to trimming and J lost 2 bases; unmatched junction nucleotides: 5. CDR3 length: 15 amino acids. Here the CDR3 DNA reads TGTGCCAGCAGGAACAGGGGGCCTGGCAATCAGCCCCAGCATTTT. This codes for CASRNRGPGNQPQHF.

V usage is TRBV15 and J usage is TRBJ1-2; no definite D call. The V and J ends lost 0 bases and 4 bases respectively, with 9 bases between them. The CDR3 loop spans 14 amino acids. Germline loops: CDR1 LNHNV, CDR2 YYDKDF (reference sequence). DNA for the CDR3: TGTGCCACCAGCAGAGAGCGGGAAACCTATGGCTACACCTTC. Residues: CATSRERETYGYTF.

This clone was seen a single time. CDR3 residues: CASSRDRGGRNTEAFF. The CDR3 DNA follows: TGTGCCAGCAGCAGAGACAGGGGGGGACGGAACACTGAAGCTTTCTTT. The genes are TRBV9 and TRBJ1-1, with 9 bases matching TRBD1. Germline V gene lookup returns CDR1 SGDLS and CDR2 YYNGEE. J was trimmed by 1 base and V by 4 bases; bases with no gene match: 8. This CDR3 contains 16 residues.